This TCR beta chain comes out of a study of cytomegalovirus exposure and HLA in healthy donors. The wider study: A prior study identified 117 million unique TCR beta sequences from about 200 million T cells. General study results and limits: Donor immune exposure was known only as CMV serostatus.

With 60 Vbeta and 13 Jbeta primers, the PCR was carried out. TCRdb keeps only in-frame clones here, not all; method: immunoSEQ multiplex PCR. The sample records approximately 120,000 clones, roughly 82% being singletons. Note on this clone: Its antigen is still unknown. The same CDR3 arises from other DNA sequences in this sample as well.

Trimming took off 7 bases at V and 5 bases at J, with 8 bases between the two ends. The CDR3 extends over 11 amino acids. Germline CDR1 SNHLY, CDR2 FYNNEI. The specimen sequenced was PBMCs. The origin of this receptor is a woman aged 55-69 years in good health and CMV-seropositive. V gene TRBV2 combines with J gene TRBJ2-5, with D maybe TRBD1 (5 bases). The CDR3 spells CASKTEETQYF. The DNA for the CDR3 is TGTGCCAGCAAGACAGAGGAGACCCAGTACTTC.